Each of the 28 T cell receptor beta chains below was sequenced from the same sample in a study of neurological immune-mediated disorders. TCRdb independently ran MiXCR on the 5' RACE reads; one entry per CDR3 protein. The sample includes 40,000 or so distinct CDR3 sequences, more than 4.5% of them seen just once. The sequenced material came from CD4+ T cells from blood. Receptors originate from a man younger than 35 in good health.

This clonotype was observed at least ten times. The V gene is TRBV5-1, the J gene TRBJ2-1; 10 bases agree with TRBD2. Trimming took 4 bases from V and 5 from J; bases not matched to a gene: 9. Germline CDR1 and CDR2: SGHRS and YFSETQ. The CDR3 loop spans 16 amino acids. The CDR3 here is CASSRPIAGGNNEQFF. The CDR3 nucleotides are TGCGCCAGCAGCCGACCTATAGCGGGGGGAAACAATGAGCAGTTCTTC.

This clonotype was picked up many times. The chain uses TRBV20-1 and TRBJ1-1; TRBD1 agrees at 7 bases. The V segment lost 5 bases and the J segment 7 bases; nucleotides outside the gene matches: 10. CDR3 length: 13 residues. CDR1 is DFQATT and CDR2 is SNEGSKA in the germline V gene (reference sequence). The CDR3 DNA reads TGCAGTGCTTCGACAGGGTTTGGTAGTGAAGCTTTCTTT. Translation gives CSASTGFGSEAFF.

This clonotype was observed at least ten times. The chain joins TRBV7-2 to TRBJ1-5; D remains unclear. This CDR3 contains 14 residues. Germline V lookup: CDR1 SGHTA, CDR2 FQGNSA. Trimming shortened V by 3 bases and J by 7 bases, and 13 bases separated the two germline ends. CDR3 region: CASSFDRLRQPQHF. CDR3 in DNA: TGTGCCAGCAGCTTCGACCGACTGCGACAGCCCCAGCATTTT.

This clonotype was counted ten times or more. The chain is built from TRBV5-1 and TRBJ1-2, with a possible D match to TRBD1 (6 bases). V lost 4 bases and J lost 4, with 14 bases in between. Germline CDR1 and CDR2: SGHRS and YFSETQ. This CDR3 is 14 amino acids long. CDR3 bases: TGCGCCAGCAGCCCCGACAGGCCCTTCTATGGCTACACCTTC. It specifies CASSPDRPFYGYTF.

There are many counts of this clonotype. The rearrangement links TRBV5-1 to TRBJ2-3, with D possibly TRBD2 on 6 matching bases. Trimming took 2 bases from V and 6 from J, leaving 13 bases between them. This CDR3 has 14 amino acids. CDR1 and CDR2 from the germline V gene are SGHRS and YFSETQ. CDR3 in DNA: TGCGCCAGCAGCTTCGGGAGAGGGGAGGATACGCAGTATTTT. Residues: CASSFGRGEDTQYF.

This clonotype came up many times. V usage is TRBV25-1 and J usage is TRBJ2-1, with TRBD1 matching 9 bases. Germline loops: CDR1 MGHDK, CDR2 SYGVNS. The CDR3 loop spans 20 amino acids. V was clipped by 1 base and J by 3 bases; unmatched bases: 16. CDR3: CASSESLAWVQGALYNEQFF. In DNA, the CDR3 is TGTGCCAGCAGTGAATCCTTAGCGTGGGTACAGGGGGCCCTCTACAATGAGCAGTTCTTC.

Note on this clonotype: One junction end does not reproduce the germline sequence, and a read error may be involved. The rearrangement uses TRBV6-6 and TRBJ1-6; D perhaps matches TRBD1 (5 bases). This CDR3 region has 15 residues. Germline V CDR1 and CDR2: MNHNY, SVGAGI (reference sequence). DNA for the CDR3: TGTTCCAGCAGCAGGACATGGGATTCGAATTCACCCCTCCACTTT. This codes for CSSSRTWDSNSPLHF.

This clonotype was recorded at least ten times. The CDR3 DNA sequence: TGTGCCAGCAGCTCCAGGGGTAGCAGCACCGGGGAGCTGTTTTTT. Its protein product is CASSSRGSSTGELFF. The V gene is TRBV7-2, the J gene TRBJ2-2, with a weak D call TRBD1 (6 bases). The CDR3 runs 15 residues. V was pared by 4 bases and J by 4 bases, with 13 bases between. CDR1 SGHTA and CDR2 FQGNSA come from the germline V gene.

This clonotype was recorded at least ten times. The DNA of the CDR3 is TGTGCCAGCAGTACGGGACAGTCCTACAATGAGCAGTTCTTC. The encoded protein is CASSTGQSYNEQFF. V and J are TRBV6-6 and TRBJ2-1, with 7 bases fitting TRBD1. This CDR3 has 14 residues. Germline values: CDR1 MNHNY, CDR2 SVGAGI (reference sequence). The V gene end was trimmed by 5 bases and the J gene end by 1 base; junction bases not matched to a gene: 2.

This clonotype was found many times. The chain recombines TRBV29-1 with TRBJ2-2; D could derive from TRBD1 or TRBD2 (5 bases each). The CDR3 loop spans 15 amino acids. Germline V gene data show CDR1 as SQVTM and CDR2 as ANQGSEA. Trimming cost V 4 bases and J 6 bases, with 18 bases left between them. CDR3 sequence (DNA): TGCAGCGTTGTGACTCGGGACGGGCGACCCGGGGAGCTGTTTTTT. It codes for CSVVTRDGRPGELFF.

This chain connects TRBV18 to TRBJ1-6; D is uncertain. The CDR3 loop spans 16 amino acids. Germline CDR1 reads KGHSH; CDR2 reads LQKENI. Trimming took off 3 bases at V and 7 bases at J, with 16 bases between the two ends. This chain's CDR3 is CASSPASGVGNSPLHF. The CDR3 DNA sequence: TGTGCCAGCTCACCGGCTTCCGGGGTTGGAAATTCACCCCTCCACTTT.

This clonotype was found many times. CDR3 in amino acids: CASSTGTPGYGNTIYF. The CDR3 DNA follows: TGCGCCAGCAGCACTGGGACCCCAGGATATGGAAACACCATATATTTT. The chain couples TRBV5-1 to TRBJ1-3; tentative D call: TRBD1 (5 bases). V was clipped by 4 bases and J by 3 bases, with 17 bases between them. Looked up from germline, CDR1 is SGHRS and CDR2 is YFSETQ. This CDR3 is built from 16 residues.

This clonotype was seen many times. J is TRBJ2-5 and V is TRBV5-1, with D maybe TRBD2 (5 bases). Germline CDR1 reads SGHRS; CDR2 reads YFSETQ. Trimming took off 0 bases at V and 9 bases at J, with 9 bases between the two ends. This CDR3 has 12 residues. CDR3 nucleotide sequence: TGCGCCAGCAGCTTGGAGTACGGGGCCCAGTACTTC. This translates into CASSLEYGAQYF.

This clonotype was observed many times. V gene TRBV6-6 combines with J gene TRBJ2-7, with TRBD1 identical over 8 bases. Germline lookup yields CDR1 MNHNY and CDR2 SVGAGI (reference sequence). This CDR3 region has 17 residues. V gave up 4 bases and J gave up 3 bases; unmatched junction bases: 14. The CDR3 nucleotides read TGTGCCAGCAGTTCACCGGGACAGGCCCTCCTTAACTACGAGCAGTACTTC. As protein: CASSSPGQALLNYEQYF.

The table lists this clonotype with many counts. The chain links TRBV6-6 to TRBJ2-7; D possibly corresponds to TRBD1 (5 bases). V dropped 4 bases and J dropped 4 bases, with 8 bases sitting between them. Looked up from germline, CDR1 is MNHNY and CDR2 is SVGAGI (reference sequence). The CDR3 length is 12 residues. The CDR3 protein is CASSSDSYEQYF. Written as DNA, the CDR3 is TGTGCCAGCAGTTCCGACAGTTACGAGCAGTACTTC.

Ten or more counts support this clonotype. The genes are TRBV6-5 and TRBJ1-6; no firm D call. Between the trimmed V and J ends, which lost 4 bases and 10 bases, there was a span of 17 bases. CDR1 and CDR2 from the germline V gene are MNHEY and SVGAGI. The CDR3 sequence is 15 residues long. DNA of the CDR3: TGTGCCAGCAGTTCCACACCCGACACCAACTCACCCCTCCACTTT. Its protein is CASSSTPDTNSPLHF.

This clonotype was seen ten or more times. The V and J genes are TRBV12-5 and TRBJ2-2; D gene ambiguous. V was trimmed by 9 bases and J by 0 bases, leaving 11 bases between them. The CDR3 spans 14 residues. CDR1 is LGHNT and CDR2 is FRNRAP in the germline V gene. The CDR3 loop is CASRGPANTGELFF. Written as DNA, the CDR3 is TGTGCTAGCCGTGGACCGGCGAACACCGGGGAGCTGTTTTTT.

This clonotype was detected only once. This chain joins TRBV9 and TRBJ2-7; D is perhaps TRBD2 (5 bases). Germline V lookup: CDR1 SGDLS, CDR2 YYNGEE. With 10 bases removed from V and 3 bases from J, the gap between germline ends came to 17 bases. The CDR3 spans 13 residues. CDR3 region: CAYNVGGLYEQYF. CDR3 nucleotides: TGTGCCTACAATGTGGGCGGGCTCTACGAGCAGTACTTC. The entire variable domain, with the rest obtained from reference TRBV9 and TRBJ2-7, is as follows: DSGVTQTPKHLITATGQRVTLRCSPRSGDLSVYWYQQSLDQGLQFLIQYYNGEERAKGNILERFSAQQFPDLHSELNLSSLELGDSALYFCAYNVGGLYEQYFGPGTRLTVT.

There are many counts of this clonotype. This sequence joins TRBV20-1 and TRBJ2-5; TRBD2 matches at 12 bases. CDR3 length equals 16 residues. CDR1 is DFQATT and CDR2 is SNEGSKA in the germline V gene (reference sequence). V shed 3 bases, J shed 2 bases, and the junction held 7 bases outside the gene matches. The CDR3 coding sequence is TGCAGTGCTAGTCCAATTGGACTAGCGGGGCAAGAGACCCAGTACTTC. Amino acid sequence: CSASPIGLAGQETQYF.

In its sample, this clonotype was seen many times. The chain uses TRBV6-6 and TRBJ2-3; D is unresolved. The CDR3 extends over 14 amino acids. The V end was cut by 2 bases, the J end by 0 bases, with 6 bases between. The germline V gene has CDR1 MNHNY and CDR2 SVGAGI (reference sequence). The CDR3 reads CASSYGRSTDTQYF. CDR3 bases: TGTGCCAGCAGTTACGGACGAAGCACAGATACGCAGTATTTT.

In its sample, this clonotype was seen many times. The CDR3 DNA reads TGTGCCAGCAGTTACACTCCCCCGGCTGGCAGCTCCTACGAGCAGTACTTC. This codes for CASSYTPPAGSSYEQYF. This rearrangement joins TRBV6-5 to TRBJ2-7; D is ambiguous. V dropped 2 bases and J dropped 0 bases, with 17 bases sitting between them. Germline assignment: CDR1 MNHEY and CDR2 SVGAGI. This CDR3 is 17 amino acids long.

This clonotype was observed many times. This chain links TRBV5-1 with TRBJ1-6; 7 bases fit TRBD1. Unmatched junction bases numbered 3, after V lost 0 bases and J lost 9 bases. The CDR3 extends over 14 amino acids. Looked up from germline, CDR1 is SGHRS and CDR2 is YFSETQ. CDR3 in DNA: TGCGCCAGCAGCTTGGGGGCAGGGGGTTCACCCCTCCACTTT. It specifies CASSLGAGGSPLHF.

There are many counts of this clonotype. The chain carries TRBV5-1 and TRBJ2-1, with 9 bases identical to TRBD1. Germline V gene data show CDR1 as SGHRS and CDR2 as YFSETQ. The CDR3 runs to 15 residues. J was trimmed by 0 bases and V by 7 bases; bases with no gene match: 5. CDR3 coding DNA: TGCGCCAGCGGACAGGGGTCGAGCTCCTACAATGAGCAGTTCTTC. The encoded protein is CASGQGSSSYNEQFF.

This clonotype showed up many times. The rearrangement joins TRBV7-2 to TRBJ1-5, with D perhaps matching TRBD1 (6 bases). The CDR3 totals 16 residues. Germline V gene data show CDR1 as SGHTA and CDR2 as FQGNSA. Trimming left V 0 bases short and J 6 bases short, with 15 bases between. CDR3 loop: CASSLAVGGAGQPQHF. The CDR3, as DNA: TGTGCCAGCAGCTTAGCCGTCGGGGGCGCGGGTCAGCCCCAGCATTTT.

This clonotype occurred many times. The rearrangement uses TRBV20-1 and TRBJ1-5; maybe TRBD1 (6 bases). Trimming stripped 0 bases from V and 1 base from J, with 13 bases between. Germline V gene lookup returns CDR1 DFQATT and CDR2 SNEGSKA (reference sequence). The CDR3 runs 16 residues. The CDR3 region is CSARDPRGPSNQPQHF. The CDR3 DNA is TGCAGTGCTAGAGACCCCCGGGGGCCAAGCAATCAGCCCCAGCATTTT.

This clonotype was seen ten or more times. For the CDR3, the DNA is TGCAGTGCTAGAGATCAAGGCCTTGGGGAAAAACTGTTTTTT. This encodes CSARDQGLGEKLFF. The chain recombines TRBV20-1 with TRBJ1-4; D unresolved. CDR1 and CDR2 (germline): DFQATT, SNEGSKA (reference sequence). Trimming left V 0 bases short and J 8 bases short, with 13 bases between. The CDR3 extends over 14 amino acids.

There are many counts of this clonotype. The J gene is TRBJ1-2, the V gene TRBV6-2 or TRBV6-3; 7 bases are a match to TRBD1. V was pared by 6 bases and J by 8 bases, with 15 bases of the junction left unmatched. CDR3 length: 15 amino acids. Germline V gene lookup returns CDR1 MNHEY and CDR2 SVGEGT. The CDR3 spells CASRQYWDSQSGYTF. For the CDR3, the DNA is TGTGCCAGCAGGCAATACTGGGACAGCCAGAGCGGCTACACCTTC.

This clonotype was found many times. CDR3 protein: CASSFERNTEAFF. CDR3 nucleotide sequence: TGCGCCAGCAGCTTCGAACGGAACACTGAAGCTTTCTTT. J is TRBJ1-1 and V is TRBV5-1; D is ambiguous. CDR1 and CDR2 from the germline V gene are SGHRS and YFSETQ. The length of the CDR3 is 13 residues. V lost 2 bases to trimming and J lost 1 base, with 6 bases between them.